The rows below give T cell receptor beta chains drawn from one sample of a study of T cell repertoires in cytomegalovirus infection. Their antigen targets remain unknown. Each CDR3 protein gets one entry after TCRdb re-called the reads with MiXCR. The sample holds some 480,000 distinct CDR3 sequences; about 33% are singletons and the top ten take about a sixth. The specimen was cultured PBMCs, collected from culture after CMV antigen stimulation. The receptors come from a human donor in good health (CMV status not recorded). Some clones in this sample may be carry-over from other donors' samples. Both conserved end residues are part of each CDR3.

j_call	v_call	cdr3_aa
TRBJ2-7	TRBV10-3	CAISRRTSGRVYEQYF
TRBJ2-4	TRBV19	CASSTSGRNIQYF
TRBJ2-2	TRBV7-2	CASSFSPNTGELFF
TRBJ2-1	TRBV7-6	CASSLVNGAYNEQFF
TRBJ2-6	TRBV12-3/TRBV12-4	CASSLALARGANVLTF
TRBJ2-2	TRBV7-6	CASSSPREGPDANTGELFF
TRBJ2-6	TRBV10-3	CAISESVGVSSGANVLTF
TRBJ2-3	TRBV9	CASSVLGQNTDTQYF
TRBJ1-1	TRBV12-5	CASGLGTANTEAFF
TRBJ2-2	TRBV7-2	CASSLELAETGELFF
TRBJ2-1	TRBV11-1	CASSLARQGYNEQFF
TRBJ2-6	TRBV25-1	CASSDLRTGAISGANVLTF
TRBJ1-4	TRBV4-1	CASSQEQVLREKLFF
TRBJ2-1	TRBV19	CASSIALAGTTYNEQFF
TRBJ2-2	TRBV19	CASQYGRAAGELFF
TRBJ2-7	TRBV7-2	CASSLGNEQYF
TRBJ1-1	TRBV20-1	CSARDTRGTEAFF
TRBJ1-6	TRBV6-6	CASRGRTGTNSPLHF
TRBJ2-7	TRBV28	CASSLLVRGQEQYF
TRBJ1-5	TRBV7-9	CASSLEAGGRINQPQHF
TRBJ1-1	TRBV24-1	CAVQSGAMNTEAFF
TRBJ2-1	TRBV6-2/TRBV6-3	CASSNSGNEQFF
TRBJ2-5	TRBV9	CASSVSLAGRETQYF
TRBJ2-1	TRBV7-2	CASSSPRREGSYNEQFF
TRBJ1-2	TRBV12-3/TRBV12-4	CASISQGMGYTF
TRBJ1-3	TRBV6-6	CASSATLLGTIYF
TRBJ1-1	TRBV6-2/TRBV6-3	CASSSSQGVEAFF
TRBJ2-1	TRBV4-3	CASSQDPSSSASDYNEQFF
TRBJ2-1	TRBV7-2	CASSSQPKPGTSNEQFF